What follows are 19 T cell receptor beta chains derived from one specimen sequenced in a study of blood T cells in healthy people across ages (dated by TCRdb to the mid-2010s). To prepare the library, 5' RACE was applied. Sequencing was performed on an Illumina HiSeq 2500. A second about 7 to 11 cycle PCR used a sample-barcoded 5' primer and a J-beta primer mix. TCRdb cleaned the public reads at Q25 with fastp, built clones with MiXCR and kept in-frame beta chains. Identical CDR3 proteins give one entry, which carries the most common genes and DNA. The sample profile shows about 1.6 million distinct CDR3 sequences; roughly a third of them were found once. The top ten clones comprise approximately 10% of the sample. The sample was blood. These receptor sequences come from a young woman in good health.

The CDR3 spells CSARRTGGLEGGYEQYF. DNA for the CDR3: TGCAGTGCTAGGCGAACAGGGGGCCTTGAGGGGGGCTACGAGCAGTACTTC. The rearrangement uses TRBV20-1 and TRBJ2-7, with 9 bases identical to TRBD1. From germline, CDR1 is DFQATT and CDR2 SNEGSKA (reference sequence). J lost 3 bases, V lost 3 bases, and 15 bases had no gene match. This CDR3 region has 17 residues.

This clonotype has a handful of counts. CDR3 nucleotides: TGTGCCATCAGTGATTCGGGGGAAGCAAAGGCTGGGGCCAACGTCCTGACTTTC. Amino acid sequence: CAISDSGEAKAGANVLTF. V usage is TRBV10-3 and J usage is TRBJ2-6, with a tentative D call TRBD2 (6 bases). V was shortened by 3 bases and J by 2 bases, with 17 bases between the two germline ends. The CDR3 length is 18 residues. The germline gives CDR1 ENHRY, CDR2 SYGVKD.

The gene calls are TRBV20-1 and TRBJ1-3; D remains unclear. From germline, CDR1 is DFQATT and CDR2 SNEGSKA (reference sequence). This CDR3 contains 13 residues. Trimming cost V 0 bases and J 9 bases, with 12 bases left between them. The CDR3 nucleotides are TGCAGTGCTAGAGATGCGGCGAAGGGCACCATATATTTT. It is translated as CSARDAAKGTIYF.

This clonotype has just a few counts. The V call is TRBV5-1, the J call TRBJ2-1; no clear D. V shed 3 bases and J shed 6 bases, with 10 bases lying between them. This CDR3 has 13 residues. In germline, CDR1 is SGHRS, CDR2 YFSETQ. CDR3 nucleotide sequence: TGCGCCAGCAGCTATACTACGAGCAATGAGCAGTTCTTC. Translating gives CASSYTTSNEQFF.

The gene calls are TRBV28 and TRBJ1-2; perhaps TRBD1 as D (5 bases). Germline CDR1 and CDR2: MDHEN and SYDVKM. V lost 8 bases, J lost 6 bases, and 16 bases lay in between. The CDR3 has 13 residues. CDR3 in DNA: TGTGCCAGCCGAAACTCAGGGATTGATGGCTACACCTTC. Translated: CASRNSGIDGYTF.

For this clonotype: An end of the junction does not agree with germline; a read error may underlie this. The chain recombines TRBV20-1 with TRBJ2-3; D possibly corresponds to TRBD2 (6 bases). The CDR3 runs to 14 residues. Germline values: CDR1 DFQATT, CDR2 SNEGSKA (reference sequence). The CDR3 here is CSAISAAGTDTRYF. In DNA form, the CDR3 reads TGCAGTGCTATTTCAGCGGCGGGAACAGATACGCGGTATTTT.

This rearrangement joins TRBV19 to TRBJ1-1; possible D gene TRBD1, 5 bases. V was trimmed by 3 bases and J by 0 bases, leaving 8 bases between them. The CDR3 is 14 amino acids. Germline V lookup: CDR1 LNHDA, CDR2 SQIVND (reference sequence). Here the CDR3 reads CASSMGLLNTEAFF. The CDR3 bases are TGTGCCAGTAGTATGGGACTGTTGAACACTGAAGCTTTCTTT.

As DNA, the CDR3 is TGTGCCAGCCTCGGGGTCGGCACTGAAGCTTTCTTT. This encodes CASLGVGTEAFF. The V gene is TRBV2, the J gene TRBJ1-1; D is ambiguous. There are 12 residues in the CDR3. V lost 8 bases and J 4 bases, leaving 11 bases between the germline ends. From germline, CDR1 is SNHLY and CDR2 FYNNEI.

The count of this clonotype is one. V is TRBV24-1 and J is TRBJ2-3, with a tentative D call TRBD1 (5 bases). The V end lost 3 bases, the J end lost 3 bases, and 18 bases lay between the germline ends. The CDR3 totals 17 residues. The germline V gene has CDR1 KGHDR and CDR2 SFDVKD. CDR3 DNA: TGTGCCACCAGTGATCCTGGACAAATACCCAGGACAGATACGCAGTATTTT. This encodes CATSDPGQIPRTDTQYF.

In its sample, this clonotype was seen a few times. The chain joins TRBV11-2 to TRBJ2-3; no clear D. Germline CDR1 reads SGHAT; CDR2 reads FQNNGV. The CDR3 has 15 amino acids. The V and J ends lost 2 bases and 0 bases respectively, with 9 bases between them. The CDR3 protein is CASSLTATSTDTQYF. Written as DNA, the CDR3 is TGTGCCAGCAGCTTAACAGCGACTAGCACAGATACGCAGTATTTT.

This clonotype showed up just a few times. The rearrangement uses TRBV7-9 and TRBJ1-4; 11 nucleotides align to TRBD1. V dropped 4 bases and J dropped 3; count of bases not matched to a gene: 13. CDR3 size: 19 residues. Germline assignment: CDR1 SEHNR and CDR2 FQNEAQ (reference sequence). CDR3 in amino acids: CASSSWFGQGATANEKLFF. The CDR3 DNA follows: TGTGCCAGCAGCTCCTGGTTCGGACAGGGGGCGACGGCTAATGAAAAACTGTTTTTT.

This clonotype was found a few times. The J gene is TRBJ1-1, the V gene TRBV11-1; possible D gene TRBD1, 5 bases. This CDR3 spans 13 amino acids. V was cut by 2 bases and J by 10 bases, with 14 bases left in between. The V gene's germline CDR1 is SGHAT and CDR2 FQDESV (reference sequence). In DNA, the CDR3 is TGTGCCAGCAGCTTATTCAGGGAGACAGTAGCTTTCTTT. This gives the protein CASSLFRETVAFF.

This clonotype was counted a few times. The rearrangement joins TRBV21-1 to TRBJ2-7; TRBD1, the table's D call, was not compared with the DNA. TRBV21-1 is a documented pseudogene. The CDR3 sequence is 14 residues long. The chain's CDR3 is CASSWTGGRREQYF. CDR3 in DNA: TGTGCCAGCAGCTGGACAGGGGGCAGGAGAGAGCAGTACTTC.

This clonotype was seen only a few times. CDR3 DNA sequence: TGTGCCAGCAGCTTAGGCCGGGGGGTCCCAGCCCAGTACTTC. Translation gives CASSLGRGVPAQYF. This chain connects TRBV13 to TRBJ2-5; 7 nucleotides match TRBD2. With 0 bases clipped from V and 9 bases from J, the junction kept 7 bases outside the gene matches. From germline, CDR1 is PRHDT and CDR2 FYEKMQ (reference sequence). CDR3 length equals 14 residues.

At least ten counts were recorded for this clonotype. This chain uses TRBV12-3 or TRBV12-4 with TRBJ2-1, with D tentatively TRBD2 (5 bases). The CDR3 consists of 9 residues. V was trimmed by 8 bases and J by 9 bases, leaving 5 bases between them. The CDR3 DNA reads TGTGCCAGCGGGAGTGAGCAGTTCTTC. Protein: CASGSEQFF.

This chain connects TRBV24-1 to TRBJ2-1; no reliable D call. The CDR3 loop spans 12 amino acids. Germline lookup yields CDR1 KGHDR and CDR2 SFDVKD. Between the trimmed V and J ends, which lost 4 bases and 9 bases, there was a span of 9 bases. DNA for the CDR3: TGTGCCACCAGTGACGTTCTGCCTGAGCAGTTCTTC. Protein product: CATSDVLPEQFF.

This clonotype was seen once. One junction end does not reproduce the germline sequence, and a read error may be involved. CDR3 bases: TGTGCCAGCAGCCAAATCGGCACAGATACGCGGTATTTT. This codes for CASSQIGTDTRYF. The genes are TRBV4-2 and TRBJ2-3; D gene ambiguous. The CDR3 has 13 amino acids. From germline, CDR1 is LGHNA and CDR2 YNFKEQ.

In this sample, this clonotype turned up a few times. CDR3 in amino acids: CASSPFGGSTDTQYF. The CDR3 DNA is TGTGCCAGCAGCCCGTTCGGGGGGAGCACAGATACGCAGTATTTT. The chain combines TRBV7-3 with TRBJ2-3; the match to TRBD2 covers 7 bases. The CDR3 is 15 amino acids. Germline V CDR1 and CDR2: SGHTA, FQGTGA. V gave up 5 bases and J gave up 0 bases; unmatched junction bases: 5.

This clonotype has only a few counts. This rearrangement joins TRBV20-1 to TRBJ2-1, with D tentatively TRBD2 (6 bases). The germline V and J ends were trimmed by 0 bases and 5 bases, with 11 bases remaining between them. Germline assignment: CDR1 DFQATT and CDR2 SNEGSKA (reference sequence). The CDR3 totals 14 residues. The CDR3 nucleotides read TGCAGTGCTAGAGACGGGAGTGGTGACAATGAGCAGTTCTTC. It yields the protein CSARDGSGDNEQFF.